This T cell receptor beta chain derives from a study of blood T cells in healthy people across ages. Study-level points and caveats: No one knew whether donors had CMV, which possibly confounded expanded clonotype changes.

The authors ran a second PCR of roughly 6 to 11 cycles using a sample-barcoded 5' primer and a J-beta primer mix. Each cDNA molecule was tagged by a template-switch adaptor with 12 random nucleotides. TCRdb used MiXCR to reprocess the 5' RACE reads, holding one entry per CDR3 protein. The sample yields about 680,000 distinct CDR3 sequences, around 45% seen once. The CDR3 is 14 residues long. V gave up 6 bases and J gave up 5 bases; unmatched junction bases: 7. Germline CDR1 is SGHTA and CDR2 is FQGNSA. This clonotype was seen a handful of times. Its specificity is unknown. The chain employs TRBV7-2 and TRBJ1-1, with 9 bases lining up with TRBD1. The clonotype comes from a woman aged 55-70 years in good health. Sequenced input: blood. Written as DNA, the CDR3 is TGTGCCAGCAGTAAACAGGGGGCGCATACTGAAGCTTTCTTT. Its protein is CASSKQGAHTEAFF.